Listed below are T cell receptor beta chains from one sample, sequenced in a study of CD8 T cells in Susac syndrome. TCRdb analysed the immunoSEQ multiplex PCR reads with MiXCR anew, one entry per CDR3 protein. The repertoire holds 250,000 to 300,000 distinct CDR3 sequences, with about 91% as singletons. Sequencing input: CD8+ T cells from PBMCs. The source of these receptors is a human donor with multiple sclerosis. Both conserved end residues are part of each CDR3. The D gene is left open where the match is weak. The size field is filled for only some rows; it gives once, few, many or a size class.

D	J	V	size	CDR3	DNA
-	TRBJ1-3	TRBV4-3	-	CASSQDWGRVGNTIYF	TGCGCCAGCAGCCAAGATTGGGGCCGTGTTGGAAACACCATATATTTT
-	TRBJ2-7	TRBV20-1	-	CSAIEGSYEQYF	TGCAGTGCTATAGAGGGATCCTACGAGCAGTACTTC
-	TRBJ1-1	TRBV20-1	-	CSAKDSQGTHTEAFF	TGCAGTGCGAAGGACAGTCAGGGGACCCACACTGAAGCTTTCTTT
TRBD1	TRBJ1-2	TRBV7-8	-	CASSLGTGTNYGYTF	TGTGCCAGCAGCCTTGGGACAGGAACTAACTATGGCTACACCTTC
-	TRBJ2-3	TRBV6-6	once	CASSYSAGSTDTQYF	TGTGCCAGCAGTTACTCAGCGGGTTCCACAGATACGCAGTATTTT
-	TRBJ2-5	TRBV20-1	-	CSARDNLASERETQYF	TGCAGTGCTAGAGATAATCTCGCTAGCGAAAGGGAGACCCAGTACTTC
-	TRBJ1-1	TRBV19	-	CASSITLNTEAFF	TGTGCCAGTAGTATAACTTTGAACACTGAAGCTTTCTTT
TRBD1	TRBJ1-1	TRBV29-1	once	CSVPPRFRQGQAEAFF	TGCAGCGTTCCCCCCAGGTTCAGACAGGGCCAAGCTGAAGCTTTCTTT
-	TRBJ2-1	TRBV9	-	CASSARAGTNEQFF	TGTGCCAGCAGCGCGCGAGCAGGGACGAATGAGCAGTTCTTC
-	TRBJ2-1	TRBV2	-	CASSWGYNEQFF	TGTGCCAGCAGCTGGGGCTACAATGAGCAGTTCTTC
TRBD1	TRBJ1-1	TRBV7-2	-	CASSWTGGRATEAFF	TGTGCCAGCAGCTGGACAGGGGGTCGGGCCACTGAAGCTTTCTTT
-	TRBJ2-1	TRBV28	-	CASTTPSELSYNEQFF	TGTGCCAGCACCACCCCCTCGGAGCTGTCCTACAATGAGCAGTTCTTC
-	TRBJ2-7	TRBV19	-	CASSMSLGSEQYF	TGTGCCAGTAGTATGTCGTTGGGAAGCGAGCAGTACTTC
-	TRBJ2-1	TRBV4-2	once	CASSRDPLAANEQFF	TGTGCCAGCAGCCGGGACCCCTTAGCGGCCAATGAGCAGTTCTTC
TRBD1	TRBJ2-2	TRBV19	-	CASSITAGGYTGELFF	TGTGCCAGTAGTATAACGGCAGGGGGATACACCGGGGAGCTGTTTTTT
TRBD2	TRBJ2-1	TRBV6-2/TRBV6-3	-	CASSRELAGGPENEQFF	TGTGCCAGCAGTCGCGAACTAGCGGGGGGGCCGGAGAATGAGCAGTTCTTC
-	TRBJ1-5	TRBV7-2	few	CASSERIRGSNQPQHF	TGTGCCAGCAGCGAACGAATCAGGGGCTCCAATCAGCCCCAGCATTTT
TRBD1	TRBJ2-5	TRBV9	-	CASSSPIRGRETQYF	TGTGCCAGCAGCTCCCCCATCAGGGGGCGAGAGACCCAGTACTTC
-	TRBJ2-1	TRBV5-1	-	CASSALGMGEQFF	TGCGCCAGCAGCGCCCTAGGGATGGGTGAGCAGTTCTTC
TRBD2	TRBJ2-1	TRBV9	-	CASSVSAGELNEQFF	TGTGCCAGCAGCGTAAGTGCGGGAGAATTGAATGAGCAGTTCTTC
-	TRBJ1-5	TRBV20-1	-	CSARDQVGEAQPQHF	TGCAGTGCTAGAGATCAGGTGGGGGAAGCTCAGCCCCAGCATTTT
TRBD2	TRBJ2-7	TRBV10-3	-	CAIGLAETYEQYF	TGTGCCATCGGGCTAGCGGAAACCTACGAGCAGTACTTC
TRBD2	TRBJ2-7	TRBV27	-	CASRPPGGGSYEQYF	TGTGCCAGCAGGCCCCCGGGGGGAGGCTCCTACGAGCAGTACTTC
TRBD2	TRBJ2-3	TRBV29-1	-	CSVGTSSLSDTQYF	TGCAGCGTTGGGACTAGCTCTCTTTCAGATACGCAGTATTTT
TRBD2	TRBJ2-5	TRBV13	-	CASSYRTSEETQYF	TGTGCCAGCAGCTACCGGACTAGCGAGGAGACCCAGTACTTC
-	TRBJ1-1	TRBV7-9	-	CASRGGAGTEAFF	TGTGCCAGTCGTGGGGGCGCGGGCACTGAAGCTTTCTTT
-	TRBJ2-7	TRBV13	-	CASSYGRVYEQYF	TGTGCCAGCAGCTATGGCCGGGTTTACGAGCAGTACTTC
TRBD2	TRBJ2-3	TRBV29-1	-	CSVVAQLAGGWSTDTQYF	TGCAGCGTTGTGGCCCAACTAGCGGGAGGATGGAGCACAGATACGCAGTATTTT
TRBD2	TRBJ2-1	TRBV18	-	CASSRGGPETYNEQFF	TGTGCCAGCTCACGCGGGGGACCAGAGACTTACAATGAGCAGTTCTTC
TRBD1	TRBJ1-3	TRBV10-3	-	CAIRLNWDRGRSSGNTIYF	TGTGCCATCAGGCTGAATTGGGACAGGGGACGAAGCTCTGGAAACACCATATATTTT
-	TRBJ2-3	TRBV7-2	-	CASSLPAVGPHTDTQYF	TGTGCCAGCAGCTTACCGGCAGTGGGACCCCACACAGATACGCAGTATTTT
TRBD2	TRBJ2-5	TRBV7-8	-	CASAGGGAQETQYF	TGTGCCAGTGCGGGGGGTGGGGCACAAGAGACCCAGTACTTC
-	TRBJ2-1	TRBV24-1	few	CATSDFGNNEQFF	TGTGCCACCAGTGATTTTGGGAACAATGAGCAGTTCTTC
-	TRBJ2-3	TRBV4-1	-	CASSQETSTDTQYF	TGCGCCAGCAGCCAAGAAACCTCCACAGATACGCAGTATTTT
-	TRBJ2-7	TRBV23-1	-	CASWGGRKEEQYF	TGCGCCAGCTGGGGGGGCAGGAAGGAAGAGCAGTACTTC
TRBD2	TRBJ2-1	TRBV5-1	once	CASLAEDNEQFF	TGCGCCAGCCTAGCGGAAGACAATGAGCAGTTCTTC
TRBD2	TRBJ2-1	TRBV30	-	CAWSVPVWAGGYAEQFF	TGTGCCTGGAGTGTACCGGTCTGGGCGGGGGGGTACGCTGAGCAGTTCTTC
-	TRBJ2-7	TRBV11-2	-	CASSLRTAVYEQYF	TGTGCCAGCAGCTTGCGGACAGCGGTGTACGAGCAGTACTTC
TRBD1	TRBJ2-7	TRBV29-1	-	CSVEGQGATYEQYF	TGCAGCGTTGAAGGGCAGGGGGCCACCTACGAGCAGTACTTC
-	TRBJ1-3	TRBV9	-	CASSSRTDSGNTIYF	TGTGCCAGCAGCTCCCGGACGGACTCTGGAAACACCATATATTTT
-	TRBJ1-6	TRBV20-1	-	CSAPVGGLDFSPLHF	TGCAGTGCCCCGGTTGGGGGCTTAGATTTTTCACCCCTCCACTTT
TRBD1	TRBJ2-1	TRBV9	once	CASSVGAQGALGEQFF	TGTGCCAGCAGCGTAGGAGCGCAGGGGGCCCTGGGTGAGCAGTTCTTC
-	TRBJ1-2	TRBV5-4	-	CASSLFQGWGNYGYTF	TGTGCCAGCAGCTTGTTTCAGGGATGGGGTAACTATGGCTACACCTTC
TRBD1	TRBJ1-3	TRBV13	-	CASSWGTGSRNTIYF	TGTGCCAGCAGCTGGGGGACAGGGTCGAGAAACACCATATATTTT
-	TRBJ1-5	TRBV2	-	CASGGSQGLNQPQHF	TGTGCCAGCGGAGGTAGCCAGGGCCTCAATCAGCCCCAGCATTTT
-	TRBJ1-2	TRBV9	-	CASSARRVPDYGYTF	TGTGCCAGCAGCGCCCGAAGGGTGCCGGACTATGGCTACACCTTC
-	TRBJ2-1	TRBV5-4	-	CASSLIDEQFF	TGTGCCAGCAGCTTGATCGATGAGCAGTTCTTC
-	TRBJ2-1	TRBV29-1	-	CSVGGVRGSNEQFF	TGCAGCGTTGGAGGGGTGAGAGGTAGCAATGAGCAGTTCTTC
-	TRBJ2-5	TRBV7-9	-	CASSFAYQETQYF	TGTGCCAGCAGCTTCGCTTACCAAGAGACCCAGTACTTC
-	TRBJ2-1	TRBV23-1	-	CASDHLGTPLGSYNEQFF	TGCGCCAGCGACCATTTAGGGACTCCTCTTGGGTCCTACAATGAGCAGTTCTTC
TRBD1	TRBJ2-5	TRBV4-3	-	CASSQGVETGKLEETQYF	TGCGCCAGCAGCCAAGGGGTCGAGACAGGGAAGCTCGAGGAGACCCAGTACTTC
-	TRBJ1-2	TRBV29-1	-	CSVDSWQDNYGYTF	TGCAGCGTTGATTCGTGGCAGGATAACTATGGCTACACCTTC
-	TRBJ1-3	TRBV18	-	CASSPLVVSGNTIYF	TGTGCCAGCTCACCACTCGTGGTCTCTGGAAACACCATATATTTT
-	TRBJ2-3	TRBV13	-	CASSPNPTRRDTQYF	TGTGCCAGCAGCCCCAACCCCACTAGGAGGGATACGCAGTATTTT